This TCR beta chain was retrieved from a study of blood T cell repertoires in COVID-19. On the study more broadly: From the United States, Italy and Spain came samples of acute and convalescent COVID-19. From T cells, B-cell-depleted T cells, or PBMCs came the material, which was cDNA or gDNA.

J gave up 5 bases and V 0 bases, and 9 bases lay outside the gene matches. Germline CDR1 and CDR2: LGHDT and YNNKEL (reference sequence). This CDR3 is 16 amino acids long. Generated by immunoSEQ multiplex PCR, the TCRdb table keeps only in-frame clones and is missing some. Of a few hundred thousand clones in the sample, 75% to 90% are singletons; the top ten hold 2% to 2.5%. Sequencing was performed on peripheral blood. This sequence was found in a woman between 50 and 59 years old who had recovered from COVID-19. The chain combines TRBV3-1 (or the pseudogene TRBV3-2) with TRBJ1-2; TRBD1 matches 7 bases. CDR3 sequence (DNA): TGTGCCAGCAGCCAAGATCCGGCCAGGGGGTTTTATGGCTACACCTTC. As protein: CASSQDPARGFYGYTF.